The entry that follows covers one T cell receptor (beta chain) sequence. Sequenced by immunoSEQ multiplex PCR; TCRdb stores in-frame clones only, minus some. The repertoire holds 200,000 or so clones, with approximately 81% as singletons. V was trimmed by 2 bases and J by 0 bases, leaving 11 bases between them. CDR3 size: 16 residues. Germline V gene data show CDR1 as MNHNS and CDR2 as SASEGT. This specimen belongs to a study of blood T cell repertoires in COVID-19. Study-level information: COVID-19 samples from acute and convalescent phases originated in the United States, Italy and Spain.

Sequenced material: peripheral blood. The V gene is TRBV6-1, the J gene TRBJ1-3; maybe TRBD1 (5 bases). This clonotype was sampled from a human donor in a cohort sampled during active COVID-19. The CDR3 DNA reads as TGTGCCAGCAGTGAATCTGGGGGGGGCTCTGGAAACACCATATATTTT. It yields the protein CASSESGGGSGNTIYF.